The 30 T cell receptor beta chains presented below share a single source sample, sequenced in a study of CD8 T cells in Susac syndrome (dated by TCRdb to the late 2010s). The library was made by the immunoSEQ multiplex PCR assay. RNA was extracted using the RNeasy kit, and roughly 0.5 to 1 microgram was reverse transcribed with random hexamers. In-frame beta chains were kept once TCRdb had trimmed the public reads at Q25 with fastp and called clones with MiXCR. Rows merge per CDR3 protein into single entries with the most common DNA and genes. Here the sample has over 150,000 distinct CDR3 sequences; roughly 95% occur a single time. The ten largest clones take up 0.095% to 0.15% of the sample. The specimen sequenced was CD4+ T cells from PBMCs. The source of these receptors is a human donor with Susac syndrome.

This chain connects TRBV3-1 to TRBJ1-5; tentatively, D is TRBD1 (6 bases). There are 14 residues in the CDR3. Looked up from germline, CDR1 is LGHDT and CDR2 is YNNKEL (reference sequence). Trimming left V 4 bases short and J 4 bases short, with 11 bases between. The CDR3 reads CASSPGTTNQPQHF. The CDR3 bases are TGTGCCAGCAGCCCCGGGACAACTAATCAGCCCCAGCATTTT.

The V and J genes are TRBV7-2 and TRBJ1-1, with TRBD1 as a possible D gene (5 bases). V shed 5 bases and J shed 1 base, with 14 bases lying between them. This CDR3 is built from 15 residues. Germline V lookup: CDR1 SGHTA, CDR2 FQGNSA. The CDR3 sequence: CASSLGRAGNTEAFF. CDR3 sequence (DNA): TGTGCCAGCAGCCTCGGCAGGGCTGGGAACACTGAAGCTTTCTTT.

The genes are TRBV7-9 and TRBJ2-7, with 7 bases that match TRBD2. There are 13 residues in the CDR3. V was pared by 7 bases and J by 4 bases, with 7 bases of the junction left unmatched. Germline V gives CDR1 SEHNR, CDR2 FQNEAQ (reference sequence). CDR3 in amino acids: CASKAGVEYEQYF. The CDR3 DNA is TGTGCCAGCAAGGCGGGAGTGGAATACGAGCAGTACTTC.

This clonotype was recorded once. The chain's CDR3 is CATSRDEGREQYF. DNA of the CDR3: TGTGCCACCAGCAGAGATGAGGGGCGCGAGCAGTACTTC. The gene calls are TRBV15 and TRBJ2-7; D tentatively reads TRBD1 or TRBD2 (5 bases each). The CDR3 loop spans 13 amino acids. Germline V CDR1 and CDR2: LNHNV, YYDKDF (reference sequence). The V end lost 0 bases, the J end lost 6 bases, and 9 bases lay between the germline ends.

The V gene is TRBV7-8, the J gene TRBJ2-5; 9 bases are a match to TRBD1. CDR3 length: 15 residues. Germline CDR1 reads SGHVS; CDR2 reads FQNEAQ. J gave up 5 bases and V 1 base, and 5 bases lay outside the gene matches. CDR3 bases: TGTGCCAGCAGCTTAGACAGGGGGCTTGGGGAGACCCAGTACTTC. Translation gives CASSLDRGLGETQYF.

The chain employs TRBV15 and TRBJ1-1; no firm D call. The CDR3 consists of 15 residues. Germline V CDR1 and CDR2: LNHNV, YYDKDF (reference sequence). V was clipped by 3 bases and J by 4 bases, with 15 bases between them. CDR3 coding DNA: TGTGCCACCAGCAGTTCTCTTAGTCCAAGCACTGAAGCTTTCTTT. This encodes CATSSSLSPSTEAFF.

The rearrangement uses TRBV29-1 and TRBJ1-2; 7 positions match TRBD1. This CDR3 contains 14 residues. The germline gives CDR1 SQVTM, CDR2 ANQGSEA. V dropped 6 bases and J dropped 3; count of bases not matched to a gene: 10. The chain's CDR3 is CSVPPTGTDYGYTF. In DNA form, the CDR3 reads TGCAGCGTCCCCCCCACTGGGACAGACTATGGCTACACCTTC. Drawing the rest from reference TRBV29-1 and TRBJ1-2, the complete variable domain is SAVISQKPSRDICQRGTSLTIQCQVDSQVTMMFWYRQQPGQSLTLIATANQGSEATYESGFVIDKFPISRPNLTFSTLTVSNMSPEDSSIYLCSVPPTGTDYGYTFGSGTRLTVV.

The V and J genes are TRBV19 and TRBJ1-1; no definite D call. The V end was cut by 7 bases, the J end by 2 bases, with 11 bases between. Germline CDR1 LNHDA, CDR2 SQIVND (reference sequence). The CDR3 totals 13 residues. CDR3 DNA: TGTGCCAGTACCCCCGAAGCCAACACTGAAGCTTTCTTT. This sequence encodes CASTPEANTEAFF. The complete variable domain, with remaining parts taken from reference TRBV19 and TRBJ1-1, reads DGGITQSPKYLFRKEGQNVTLSCEQNLNHDAMYWYRQDPGQGLRLIYYSQIVNDFQKGDIAEGYSVSREKKESFPLTVTSAQKNPTAFYLCASTPEANTEAFFGQGTRLTVV.

This clonotype was seen only once. V gene TRBV3-1 combines with J gene TRBJ1-6, with D maybe TRBD1 (6 bases). CDR1 LGHDT and CDR2 YNNKEL come from the germline V gene (reference sequence). V was trimmed by 4 bases and J by 4 bases, leaving 11 bases between them. The CDR3 has 15 amino acids. The CDR3 region has the DNA TGTGCCAGCAGCCTCCAACAGGGTTATAATTCACCCCTCCACTTT. Protein: CASSLQQGYNSPLHF.

The chain uses TRBV30 and TRBJ2-6; D is unresolved. The V end was cut by 3 bases, the J end by 0 bases, with 3 bases between. This CDR3 region has 13 residues. Germline V gene sequence: CDR1 GTSNPN, CDR2 SVGIG (reference sequence). The CDR3 DNA is TGTGCCTGGAGGACCTCTGGGGCCAACGTCCTGACTTTC. Protein sequence: CAWRTSGANVLTF.

This chain links TRBV5-1 with TRBJ1-2; the D gene is possibly TRBD1 (5 bases). V lost 4 bases and J lost 8, with 12 bases in between. The CDR3 loop spans 12 amino acids. Germline V gene data show CDR1 as SGHRS and CDR2 as YFSETQ. CDR3 residues: CASSPQGTGYTF. CDR3 bases: TGCGCCAGCAGCCCCCAAGGGACCGGCTACACCTTC.

The chain recombines TRBV30 with TRBJ2-3; D ambiguous. Germline V CDR1 and CDR2: GTSNPN, SVGIG (reference sequence). The V end was cut by 0 bases, the J end by 2 bases, with 9 bases between. The CDR3 sequence is 14 residues long. In DNA form, the CDR3 reads TGTGCCTGGAGTGTCTCTCTGATCACAGATACGCAGTATTTT. Its translation: CAWSVSLITDTQYF.

In DNA form, the CDR3 reads TGCGCCAGCACTTCAGGAGTCTCTGGAAACACCATATATTTT. Its protein is CASTSGVSGNTIYF. The V gene is TRBV5-1, the J gene TRBJ1-3; D unclear. V lost 6 bases, J lost 0 bases, and 10 bases lay in between. Germline loops: CDR1 SGHRS, CDR2 YFSETQ. The CDR3 spans 14 residues.

The chain is built from TRBV18 and TRBJ2-1; tentative D call: TRBD2 (5 bases). The CDR3 runs 12 residues. The V gene's germline CDR1 is KGHSH and CDR2 LQKENI. The V end was cut by 0 bases, the J end by 11 bases, with 8 bases between. CDR3 loop: CASSPPGRQQFF. The CDR3 DNA reads as TGTGCCAGCTCACCACCGGGGAGACAGCAGTTCTTC.

The gene calls are TRBV6-4 and TRBJ1-2, with D hard to call. Looked up from germline, CDR1 is MRHNA and CDR2 is SNTAGT. CDR3 size: 13 residues. V lost 3 bases to trimming and J lost 4 bases, with 9 bases between them. CDR3 in amino acids: CASSEGGSYGYTF. The CDR3 DNA is TGTGCCAGCAGTGAAGGTGGGTCCTATGGCTACACCTTC.

The CDR3 DNA sequence: TGTGCCAGCAGTTACGAAGGGTATCGGTGGTTCTTC. Its translation is CASSYEGYRWFF. The J gene is TRBJ2-1, the V gene TRBV6-2 or TRBV6-3; no clear D gene. From germline, CDR1 is MNHEY and CDR2 SVGEGT. The V end lost 2 bases, the J end lost 15 bases, and 14 bases lay between the germline ends. CDR3 size: 12 residues.

The CDR3 spells CASSAGADEQYV. CDR3 nucleotide sequence: TGTGCCAGCAGTGCGGGGGCAGACGAGCAGTACGTC. The chain couples TRBV7-9 to TRBJ2-7; a weak D match, TRBD2 (7 bases). CDR3 length equals 12 residues. The V gene lost 6 bases and the J gene lost 5 bases, with 11 bases spanning the gap. Germline V gene lookup returns CDR1 SEHNR and CDR2 FQNEAQ (reference sequence).

J is TRBJ2-5 and V is TRBV7-9; D unclear. The CDR3 extends over 13 amino acids. Trimming took off 1 base at V and 4 bases at J, with 7 bases between the two ends. Germline-derived CDR1 and CDR2 are SEHNR and FQNEAQ (reference sequence). CDR3 residues: CASSLGKGETQYF. The CDR3 DNA follows: TGTGCCAGCAGCTTAGGCAAAGGAGAGACCCAGTACTTC.

This rearrangement joins TRBV29-1 to TRBJ2-1; D uncertain. This CDR3 is built from 14 residues. V lost 1 base to trimming and J lost 6 bases, with 13 bases between them. Looked up from germline, CDR1 is SQVTM and CDR2 is ANQGSEA. This CDR3 reads CSVEAGPIGNEQFF. Here the CDR3 DNA reads TGCAGCGTTGAAGCTGGGCCCATCGGCAATGAGCAGTTCTTC.

The chain employs TRBV20-1 and TRBJ2-7, with TRBD1 matching over 7 bases. Germline loops: CDR1 DFQATT, CDR2 SNEGSKA (reference sequence). The CDR3 runs 14 residues. Trimming took 4 bases from V and 4 from J; bases not matched to a gene: 10. CDR3 loop: CSAMDVRGSYEQYF. In DNA form, the CDR3 reads TGCAGTGCTATGGATGTCAGGGGGTCGTACGAGCAGTACTTC.

The rearrangement uses TRBV5-4 and TRBJ2-5, with a tentative D call TRBD1 (5 bases). The germline gives CDR1 SGHNT, CDR2 YYREEE (reference sequence). Deletions cut 2 bases from V and 6 bases from J, with 17 bases between. CDR3 length equals 15 residues. This CDR3 reads CASSFGAGPAQTQYF. DNA of the CDR3: TGTGCCAGCAGCTTTGGGGCAGGTCCGGCCCAGACCCAGTACTTC. Full variable domain (remainder filled in from reference TRBV5-4 and TRBJ2-5): ETGVTQSPTHLIKTRGQQVTLRCSSQSGHNTVSWYQQALGQGPQFIFQYYREEENGRGNFPPRFSGLQFPNYSSELNVNALELDDSALYLCASSFGAGPAQTQYFGPGTRLLVL.

The J gene is TRBJ1-2, the V gene TRBV7-2, with 10 bases that match TRBD1. Germline CDR1 reads SGHTA; CDR2 reads FQGNSA. V lost 5 bases to trimming and J lost 7 bases; unmatched junction nucleotides: 7. The CDR3 runs to 14 residues. The CDR3 DNA is TGTGCCAGCAGCCCCGCGACAGGGGGCAGTGGCTACACCTTC. Its protein is CASSPATGGSGYTF.

For the CDR3, the DNA is TGTGCCAGCAGCCCGGGGGGACAGGGGGCAGAGCAGTACTTC. Translation gives CASSPGGQGAEQYF. The V call is TRBV9, the J call TRBJ2-7; 12 nucleotides align to TRBD1. After removal of 4 bases from V and 7 bases from J, the junction contained 6 bases not matched to a gene. This CDR3 is 14 amino acids long. The germline V gene has CDR1 SGDLS and CDR2 YYNGEE.

As DNA, the CDR3 is TGTGCCACCAGCAGCGTTCACAATGAGCAGTTCTTC. Translation gives CATSSVHNEQFF. This sequence joins TRBV15 and TRBJ2-1, with D hard to call. Trimming cost V 3 bases and J 5 bases, with 5 bases left between them. The CDR3 runs to 12 residues. The germline gives CDR1 LNHNV, CDR2 YYDKDF (reference sequence).

The rearrangement links TRBV12-3 or TRBV12-4 to TRBJ2-7; perhaps TRBD2 as D (5 bases). The CDR3 length is 14 residues. Trimming pared 5 bases from V and 4 bases from J, leaving 15 bases between. This CDR3 is CASSDWTEGYEQYF. CDR3 sequence (DNA): TGTGCCAGCAGTGACTGGACTGAAGGGTACGAGCAGTACTTC.

J is TRBJ1-2 and V is TRBV5-4, with TRBD1 matching over 8 bases. The CDR3 is made up of 14 amino acids. V was pared by 6 bases and J by 7 bases, with 11 bases of the junction left unmatched. Per germline, CDR1 SGHNT and CDR2 YYREEE (reference sequence). CDR3 coding DNA: TGTGCCAGCACCTCGGGGCAGGGGGCCCGTGGCTACACCTTC. Translated: CASTSGQGARGYTF. The full variable domain, with the rest looked up from reference TRBV5-4 and TRBJ1-2, is ETGVTQSPTHLIKTRGQQVTLRCSSQSGHNTVSWYQQALGQGPQFIFQYYREEENGRGNFPPRFSGLQFPNYSSELNVNALELDDSALYLCASTSGQGARGYTFGSGTRLTVV.

The V and J genes are TRBV5-6 and TRBJ2-1; D is perhaps TRBD1 (6 bases). Germline V CDR1 and CDR2: SGHDT, YYEEEE. The CDR3 length is 17 residues. V lost 5 bases and J lost 0, with 18 bases in between. The CDR3 loop is CASRRRMGASSYNEQFF. The CDR3 coding sequence is TGTGCCAGCAGACGTAGAATGGGGGCGAGCTCCTACAATGAGCAGTTCTTC.

V gene TRBV20-1 combines with J gene TRBJ2-3; TRBD2 aligns across 8 bases. The CDR3 contains 14 residues. Losses at the gene ends were 5 bases for V and 1 base for J; bases not matched to a gene: 5. The V gene's germline CDR1 is DFQATT and CDR2 SNEGSKA (reference sequence). CDR3 protein: CSALAGGGTDTQYF. The DNA for the CDR3 is TGCAGTGCTTTGGCGGGGGGTGGCACAGATACGCAGTATTTT.

The CDR3 DNA reads TGTGCCGTAACGGGGGGGGGTCCTCTTACTGAAGCTTTCTTT. This codes for CAVTGGGPLTEAFF. The chain has TRBV30 and TRBJ1-1, with D maybe TRBD1 (5 bases). The CDR3 consists of 14 residues. Trimming stripped 8 bases from V and 5 bases from J, with 21 bases between. Germline CDR1 GTSNPN, CDR2 SVGIG (reference sequence).

The V call is TRBV15, the J call TRBJ1-5; D not certain. The germline V and J ends were trimmed by 5 bases and 2 bases, with 10 bases remaining between them. Germline CDR1 and CDR2: LNHNV and YYDKDF (reference sequence). This CDR3 has 14 amino acids. The CDR3 DNA follows: TGTGCCACCAGCTCCCGTAGAGGCAATCAGCCCCAGCATTTT. It is translated as CATSSRRGNQPQHF.